The 27 T cell receptor beta chains presented below share a single source sample, sequenced in a study of blood T cell repertoires in COVID-19. Sequencing was performed with immunoSEQ multiplex PCR; in TCRdb, only in-frame clones are kept and a portion is missing. The repertoire holds some 200,000 clones, with about 91% as singletons. The sequencing input was peripheral blood. These receptors were collected from a man aged 25 to 40 with acute or convalescent COVID-19.

This chain joins TRBV29-1 and TRBJ1-1; weak D call: TRBD1 (6 bases). The CDR3 has 13 amino acids. Germline CDR1 reads SQVTM; CDR2 reads ANQGSEA. The V gene lost 6 bases and the J gene lost 6 bases, with 17 bases spanning the gap. DNA of the CDR3: TGCAGCGTGGGGACACAATCTCGCTCTGAAGCTTTCTTT. Protein: CSVGTQSRSEAFF.

V and J are TRBV4-1 and TRBJ2-1; D possibly corresponds to TRBD2 (6 bases). Germline values: CDR1 MGHRA, CDR2 YSYEKL. The germline V and J ends were trimmed by 3 bases and 10 bases, with 10 bases remaining between them. CDR3 length: 12 amino acids. The CDR3 DNA sequence: TGCGCCAGCAGCCATTGGGGGGTCGAGCAGTTCTTC. Encoded protein: CASSHWGVEQFF.

To note about this clone: Other DNA sequences in this specimen translate into the identical CDR3. The rearrangement links TRBV19 to TRBJ1-5; a possible D gene is TRBD1 (5 bases). V shed 1 base and J shed 2 bases, with 12 bases lying between them. Looked up from germline, CDR1 is LNHDA and CDR2 is SQIVND (reference sequence). This CDR3 region has 16 residues. CDR3 sequence: CASSIVQGAGNQPQHF. The CDR3, as DNA: TGTGCCAGTAGTATAGTGCAGGGTGCGGGCAATCAGCCCCAGCATTTT.

This chain uses TRBV27 with TRBJ2-7; 12 nucleotides agree with TRBD2. Germline trimming cut 6 bases from V and 4 bases from J; bases unmatched to any gene: 7. The V gene's germline CDR1 is MNHEY and CDR2 SMNVEV (reference sequence). CDR3 length: 15 amino acids. The CDR3 loop is CASSLQTSGSYEQYF. The CDR3 region has the DNA TGTGCCAGCAGCCTCCAGACTAGCGGGAGTTACGAGCAGTACTTC.

The rearrangement links TRBV7-2 to TRBJ1-2; 10 nucleotides line up with TRBD1. The V segment lost 5 bases and the J segment 4 bases; nucleotides outside the gene matches: 7. CDR1 and CDR2 (germline): SGHTA, FQGNSA. CDR3 size: 15 residues. The CDR3 spells CASSPGQGNSYGYTF. The CDR3 nucleotides are TGTGCCAGCAGCCCGGGACAGGGGAACAGCTATGGCTACACCTTC.

A single count supports this clone. The rearrangement links TRBV6-6 to TRBJ2-7; 9 nucleotides match TRBD2. This CDR3 contains 14 residues. The V and J ends lost 4 bases and 7 bases, in that order; junction bases with no gene match: 8. Germline V lookup: CDR1 MNHNY, CDR2 SVGAGI (reference sequence). CDR3 residues: CASSSAGGPVEQYF. CDR3 sequence (DNA): TGTGCCAGCAGTTCGGCGGGAGGGCCGGTTGAGCAGTACTTC.

The V call is TRBV28, the J call TRBJ1-5; unclear D gene. Germline V gene data show CDR1 as MDHEN and CDR2 as SYDVKM. The CDR3 consists of 15 residues. V lost 6 bases and J lost 0, with 12 bases in between. The CDR3: CASRSPVYSNQPQHF. Here the CDR3 DNA reads TGTGCCAGCAGATCCCCAGTATATAGCAATCAGCCCCAGCATTTT.

The chain links TRBV2 to TRBJ2-5; D may be TRBD1 (6 bases). The CDR3 totals 11 residues. The germline V gene has CDR1 SNHLY and CDR2 FYNNEI. V gave up 8 bases and J gave up 2 bases, with 6 bases separating them. The CDR3 reads CASGQQETQYF. CDR3 nucleotide sequence: TGTGCCAGCGGACAGCAAGAGACCCAGTACTTC.

The rearrangement joins TRBV19 to TRBJ1-3; TRBD1 might be the D (5 bases). Germline V lookup: CDR1 LNHDA, CDR2 SQIVND (reference sequence). This CDR3 comprises 15 residues. V was shortened by 6 bases and J by 0 bases, with 12 bases between the two germline ends. The DNA for the CDR3 is TGTGCCAGTAGCAAACAGGTCCTCTCTGGAAACACCATATATTTT. Its protein is CASSKQVLSGNTIYF. Complete variable domain (other parts from reference TRBV19 and TRBJ1-3): DGGITQSPKYLFRKEGQNVTLSCEQNLNHDAMYWYRQDPGQGLRLIYYSQIVNDFQKGDIAEGYSVSREKKESFPLTVTSAQKNPTAFYLCASSKQVLSGNTIYFGEGSWLTVV.

The V gene is TRBV28, the J gene TRBJ1-5, with D possibly TRBD1 on 5 matching bases. Germline assignment: CDR1 MDHEN and CDR2 SYDVKM. V was pared by 2 bases and J by 9 bases, with 11 bases between. This CDR3 has 13 residues. The CDR3 spells CASSLIGGTPQHF. Here the CDR3 DNA reads TGTGCCAGCAGTTTAATCGGGGGAACGCCCCAGCATTTT.

The chain recombines TRBV28 with TRBJ1-2; no reliable D call. This CDR3 is built from 13 residues. The germline V gene has CDR1 MDHEN and CDR2 SYDVKM. V lost 10 bases to trimming and J lost 0 bases, with 12 bases between them. CDR3 DNA: TGTGCCACCCGAGGTAGACCTAACTATGGCTACACCTTC. This translates into CATRGRPNYGYTF.

The genes are TRBV6-5 and TRBJ2-7, with 9 positions matching TRBD1. V gave up 6 bases and J gave up 3 bases; unmatched junction bases: 9. The CDR3 has 15 residues. Germline V gene data show CDR1 as MNHEY and CDR2 as SVGAGI. The CDR3 DNA sequence: TGTGCCAGCAGCCTCTCCGGGACAGGGATCTACGAGCAGTACTTC. It specifies CASSLSGTGIYEQYF.

This chain joins TRBV2 and TRBJ1-5, with unresolved D. Germline CDR1 reads SNHLY; CDR2 reads FYNNEI. The CDR3 length is 15 residues. V lost 8 bases to trimming and J lost 2 bases, with 16 bases between them. CDR3 nucleotide sequence: TGTGCCAGCTCTAACGTAGGAGGCGGCAATCAGCCCCAGCATTTT. Its translation is CASSNVGGGNQPQHF.

The rearrangement joins TRBV12-3 or TRBV12-4 to TRBJ1-2; TRBD1 matches at 8 bases. The CDR3 sequence is 12 residues long. Trimming cost V 6 bases and J 4 bases; bases outside gene matches: 1. The CDR3 DNA reads TGTGCCAGCAGACAGGGGGGCTATGGCTACACCTTC. This encodes CASRQGGYGYTF.

The CDR3 coding sequence is TGCGCCAGCAGCCAAGATCCTAGCGGGAGCTCCTACAATGAGCAGTTCTTC. Translating gives CASSQDPSGSSYNEQFF. V usage is TRBV4-1 and J usage is TRBJ2-1; 10 nucleotides line up with TRBD2. This CDR3 has 17 residues. V gave up 0 bases and J gave up 0 bases; unmatched junction bases: 2. Germline lookup yields CDR1 MGHRA and CDR2 YSYEKL.

The V call is TRBV4-2, the J call TRBJ2-3, with 9 positions matching TRBD2. Trimming at V came to 0 bases and at J to 4 bases, leaving 11 bases not matched to a gene. In germline, CDR1 is LGHNA, CDR2 YNFKEQ. The CDR3 has 18 residues. The CDR3 DNA reads TGTGCCAGCAGCCAAGAGTTGTTGCTAGCGGGATACGCAGATACGCAGTATTTT. Translated, it gives CASSQELLLAGYADTQYF.

This chain uses TRBV5-1 with TRBJ2-3; 8 positions agree with TRBD2. The V gene end was trimmed by 0 bases and the J gene end by 3 bases; junction bases not matched to a gene: 3. Per the germline V gene, CDR1 is SGHRS and CDR2 is YFSETQ. CDR3 length: 15 residues. Here the CDR3 DNA reads TGCGCCAGCAGCTTGGTCGGGAGGGGTACAGATACGCAGTATTTT. Its translation is CASSLVGRGTDTQYF.

This clone was found a few times. This rearrangement joins TRBV5-6 to TRBJ1-1; D gene uncertain. V lost 0 bases and J lost 0, with 6 bases in between. Germline V gene sequence: CDR1 SGHDT, CDR2 YYEEEE. The CDR3 totals 14 residues. The CDR3 protein is CASSLDSMNTEAFF. The CDR3 nucleotides read TGTGCCAGCAGCTTGGACAGTATGAACACTGAAGCTTTCTTT.

About this clone itself: The conserved phenylalanine or tryptophan normally closing the CDR3 is absent here, so this likely arose from a read error. The limits of the CDR3 on the DNA are not certain, so only TCRdb's listed CDR3 is given. The chain links TRBV7-9 to TRBJ2-7; TRBD2, as called in the table, went unchecked against the DNA. The CDR3 is 12 amino acids long, termini counted. Germline CDR1 SEHNR, CDR2 FQNEAQ (reference sequence). The chain's CDR3 is CASSSTSGGACY.

The chain combines TRBV20-1 with TRBJ1-1; D is uncertain. V lost 3 bases to trimming and J lost 0 bases, with 11 bases between them. CDR3 length: 14 residues. The germline gives CDR1 DFQATT, CDR2 SNEGSKA (reference sequence). CDR3 sequence: CSASRGNMNTEAFF. CDR3 in DNA: TGCAGTGCTAGTCGAGGGAACATGAACACTGAAGCTTTCTTT.

This rearrangement joins TRBV2 to TRBJ1-1; D gene uncertain. Germline CDR1 reads SNHLY; CDR2 reads FYNNEI. The CDR3 has 14 amino acids. V dropped 10 bases and J dropped 2 bases, with 17 bases sitting between them. Here the CDR3 reads CATIRRLINTEAFF. The CDR3 nucleotides are TGTGCCACCATCCGGCGGCTCATTAACACTGAAGCTTTCTTT.

A single count supports this clone. The rearrangement uses TRBV19 and TRBJ1-2, with 9 nucleotides matching TRBD1. CDR1 is LNHDA and CDR2 is SQIVND in the germline V gene (reference sequence). This CDR3 has 15 amino acids. V was pared by 8 bases and J by 7 bases, with 14 bases of the junction left unmatched. The CDR3 reads CASRPFIQGARGYTF. The CDR3 DNA is TGTGCCAGTCGCCCATTCATACAGGGGGCGCGTGGCTACACCTTC.

The chain combines TRBV5-1 with TRBJ2-2; D unclear. This CDR3 comprises 15 residues. V gave up 0 bases and J gave up 0 bases, with 6 bases separating them. The germline CDR1 and CDR2 sequences are SGHRS and YFSETQ. The CDR3 nucleotides are TGCGCCAGCAGCTTGGGACACACGAACACCGGGGAGCTGTTTTTT. Translated: CASSLGHTNTGELFF.

This chain joins TRBV3-1 (or the pseudogene TRBV3-2) and TRBJ2-7, with D tentatively TRBD1 (6 bases). Germline CDR1 LGHDT, CDR2 YNNKEL (reference sequence). The CDR3 spans 15 residues. V was cut by 1 base and J by 7 bases, with 17 bases left in between. As DNA, the CDR3 is TGTGCCAGCAGCCAAGTCAGGGGCCCTAACTTGGAGCAGTACTTC. It yields the protein CASSQVRGPNLEQYF.

The CDR3 here is CASSLSRRETQYF. CDR3 DNA sequence: TGTGCCAGCAGTTTGAGCAGGCGAGAGACCCAGTACTTC. The rearrangement uses TRBV12-3 or TRBV12-4 and TRBJ2-5; no clear D gene. Deletions cut 3 bases from V and 4 bases from J, with 9 bases between. The CDR3 totals 13 residues.

This chain links TRBV28 with TRBJ1-2, with 11 bases matching TRBD1. The CDR3 has 13 amino acids. V lost 6 bases to trimming and J lost 5 bases; unmatched junction nucleotides: 2. Germline CDR1 MDHEN, CDR2 SYDVKM. CDR3 bases: TGTGCCAGCAGAAGGGACAGGGGGTATGGCTACACCTTC. It yields the protein CASRRDRGYGYTF.

The genes are TRBV30 and TRBJ2-1, with D perhaps matching TRBD2 (5 bases). The CDR3 length is 12 residues. Trimming pared 1 base from V and 10 bases from J, leaving 11 bases between. Germline CDR1 reads GTSNPN; CDR2 reads SVGIG (reference sequence). The CDR3 here is CAWSGGFREQFF. CDR3 nucleotides: TGTGCCTGGAGTGGCGGGTTTCGGGAGCAGTTCTTC.